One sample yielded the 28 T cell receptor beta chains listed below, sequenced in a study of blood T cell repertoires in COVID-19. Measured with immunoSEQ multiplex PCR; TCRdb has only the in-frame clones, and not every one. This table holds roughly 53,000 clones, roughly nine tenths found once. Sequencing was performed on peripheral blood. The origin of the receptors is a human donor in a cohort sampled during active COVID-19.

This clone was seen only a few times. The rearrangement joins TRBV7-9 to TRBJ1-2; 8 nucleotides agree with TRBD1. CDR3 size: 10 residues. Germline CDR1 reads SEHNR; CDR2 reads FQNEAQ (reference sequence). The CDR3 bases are TGTGCTAGTCAGGGGGCCGGCTACACCTTC. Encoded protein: CASQGAGYTF.

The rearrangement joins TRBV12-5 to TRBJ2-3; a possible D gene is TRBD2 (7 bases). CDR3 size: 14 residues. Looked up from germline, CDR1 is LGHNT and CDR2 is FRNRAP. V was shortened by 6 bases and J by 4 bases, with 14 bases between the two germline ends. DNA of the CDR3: TGTGCTAGTGGGACCGGGGGGCCGTCAGATACGCAGTATTTT. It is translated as CASGTGGPSDTQYF.

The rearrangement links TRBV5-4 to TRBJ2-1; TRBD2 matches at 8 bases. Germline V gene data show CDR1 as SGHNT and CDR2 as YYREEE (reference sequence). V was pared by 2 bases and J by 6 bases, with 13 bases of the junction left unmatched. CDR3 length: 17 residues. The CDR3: CASSLSYSGVGGNEQFF. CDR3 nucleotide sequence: TGTGCCAGCAGCTTATCTTATAGCGGGGTAGGCGGCAATGAGCAGTTCTTC.

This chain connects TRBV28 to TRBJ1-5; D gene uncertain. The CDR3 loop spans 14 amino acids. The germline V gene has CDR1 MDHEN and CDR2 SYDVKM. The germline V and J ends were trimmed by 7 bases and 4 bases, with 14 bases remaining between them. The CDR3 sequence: CASKRRDGNQPQHF. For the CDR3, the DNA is TGTGCCAGCAAGCGCAGAGACGGGAATCAGCCCCAGCATTTT. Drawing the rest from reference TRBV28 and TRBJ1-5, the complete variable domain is DVKVTQSSRYLVKRTGEKVFLECVQDMDHENMFWYRQDPGLGLRLIYFSYDVKMKEKGDIPEGYSVSREKKERFSLILESASTNQTSMYLCASKRRDGNQPQHFGDGTRLSIL.

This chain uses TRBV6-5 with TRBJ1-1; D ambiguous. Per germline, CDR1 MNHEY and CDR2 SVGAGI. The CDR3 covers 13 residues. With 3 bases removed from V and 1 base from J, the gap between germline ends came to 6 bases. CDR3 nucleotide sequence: TGTGCCAGCAGTTATGGAGGGAACACTGAAGCTTTCTTT. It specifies CASSYGGNTEAFF.

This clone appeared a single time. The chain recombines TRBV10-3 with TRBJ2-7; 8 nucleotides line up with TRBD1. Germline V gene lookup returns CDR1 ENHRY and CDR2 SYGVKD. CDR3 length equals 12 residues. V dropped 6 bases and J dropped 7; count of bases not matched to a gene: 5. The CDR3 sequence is CAISDRGGEQYF. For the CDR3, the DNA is TGTGCCATCAGCGACAGGGGAGGAGAGCAGTACTTC.

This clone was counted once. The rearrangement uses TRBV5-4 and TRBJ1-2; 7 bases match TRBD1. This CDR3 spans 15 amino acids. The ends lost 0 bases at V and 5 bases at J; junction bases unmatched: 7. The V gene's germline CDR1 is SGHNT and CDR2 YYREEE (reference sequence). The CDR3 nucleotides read TGTGCCAGCAGCTTGGACAGGGGAATATTTTATGGCTACACCTTC. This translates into CASSLDRGIFYGYTF.

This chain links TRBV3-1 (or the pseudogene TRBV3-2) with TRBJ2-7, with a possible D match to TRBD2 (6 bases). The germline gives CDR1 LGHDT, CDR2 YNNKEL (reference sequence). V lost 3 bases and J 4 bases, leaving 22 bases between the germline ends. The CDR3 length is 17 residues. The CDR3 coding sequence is TGTGCCAGCAGCCAGGAGGACTTTGCGGGATCTTCTTACGAGCAGTACTTC. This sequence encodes CASSQEDFAGSSYEQYF.

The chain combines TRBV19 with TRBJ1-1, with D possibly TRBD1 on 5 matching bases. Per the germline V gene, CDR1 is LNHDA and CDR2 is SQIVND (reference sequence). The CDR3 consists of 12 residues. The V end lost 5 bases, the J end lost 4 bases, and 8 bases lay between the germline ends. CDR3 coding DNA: TGTGCCAGTAGTCAAAGGGGCACTGAAGCTTTCTTT. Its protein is CASSQRGTEAFF. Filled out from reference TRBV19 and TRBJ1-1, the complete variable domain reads DGGITQSPKYLFRKEGQNVTLSCEQNLNHDAMYWYRQDPGQGLRLIYYSQIVNDFQKGDIAEGYSVSREKKESFPLTVTSAQKNPTAFYLCASSQRGTEAFFGQGTRLTVV.

For the CDR3, the DNA is TGTGCCAGCAGTAATAGCCGGGACAACGAGCAGTACTTC. Residues: CASSNSRDNEQYF. V is TRBV28 and J is TRBJ2-7; tentatively, D is TRBD1 (6 bases). This CDR3 region has 13 residues. CDR1 and CDR2 from the germline V gene are MDHEN and SYDVKM. Trimming stripped 5 bases from V and 5 bases from J, with 13 bases between.

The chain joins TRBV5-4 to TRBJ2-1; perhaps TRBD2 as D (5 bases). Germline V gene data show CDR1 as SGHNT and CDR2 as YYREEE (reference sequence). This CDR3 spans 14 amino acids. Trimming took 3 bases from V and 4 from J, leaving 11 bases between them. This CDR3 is CASSYSAGYNEQFF. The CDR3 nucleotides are TGTGCCAGCAGCTACTCCGCGGGTTACAATGAGCAGTTCTTC.

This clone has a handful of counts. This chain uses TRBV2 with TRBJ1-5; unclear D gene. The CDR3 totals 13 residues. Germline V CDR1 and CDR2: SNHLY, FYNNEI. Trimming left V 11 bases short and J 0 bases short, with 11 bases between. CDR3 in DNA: TGTGCCTCCCGAGAGGATAGCAATCAGCCCCAGCATTTT. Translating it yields CASREDSNQPQHF. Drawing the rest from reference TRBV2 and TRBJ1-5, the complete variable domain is EPEVTQTPSHQVTQMGQEVILRCVPISNHLYFYWYRQILGQKVEFLVSFYNNEISEKSEIFDDQFSVERPDGSNFTLKIRSTKLEDSAMYFCASREDSNQPQHFGDGTRLSIL.

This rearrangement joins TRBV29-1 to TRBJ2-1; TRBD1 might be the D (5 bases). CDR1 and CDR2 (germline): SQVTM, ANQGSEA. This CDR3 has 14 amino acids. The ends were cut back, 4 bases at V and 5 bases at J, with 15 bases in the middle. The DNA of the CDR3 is TGCAGCGTTGGGAGAGTAGGGGAAAACAATGAGCAGTTCTTC. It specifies CSVGRVGENNEQFF.

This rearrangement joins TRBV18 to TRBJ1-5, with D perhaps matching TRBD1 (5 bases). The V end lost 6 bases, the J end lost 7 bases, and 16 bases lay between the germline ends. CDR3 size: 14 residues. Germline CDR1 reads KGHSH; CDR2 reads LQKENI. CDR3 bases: TGTGCCAGCTCTTCCCAGGGTGTGGAGCAGCCCCAGCATTTT. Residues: CASSSQGVEQPQHF.

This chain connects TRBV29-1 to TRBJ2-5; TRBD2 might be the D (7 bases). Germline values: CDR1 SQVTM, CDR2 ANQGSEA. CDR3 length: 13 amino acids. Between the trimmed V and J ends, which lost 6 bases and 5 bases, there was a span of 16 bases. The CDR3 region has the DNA TGCAGCGTCAACCCACAGGGAGGGGAGACCCAGTACTTC. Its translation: CSVNPQGGETQYF. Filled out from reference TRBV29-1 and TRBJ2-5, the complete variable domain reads SAVISQKPSRDICQRGTSLTIQCQVDSQVTMMFWYRQQPGQSLTLIATANQGSEATYESGFVIDKFPISRPNLTFSTLTVSNMSPEDSSIYLCSVNPQGGETQYFGPGTRLLVL.

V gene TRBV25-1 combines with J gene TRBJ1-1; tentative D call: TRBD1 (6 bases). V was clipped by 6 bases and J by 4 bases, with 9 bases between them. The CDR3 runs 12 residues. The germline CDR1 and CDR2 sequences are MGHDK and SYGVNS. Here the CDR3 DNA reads TGTGCCAGCAGACAGGGACCCACTGAAGCTTTCTTT. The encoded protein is CASRQGPTEAFF. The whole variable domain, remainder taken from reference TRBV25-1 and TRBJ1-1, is EADIYQTPRYLVIGTGKKITLECSQTMGHDKMYWYQQDPGMELHLIHYSYGVNSTEKGDLSSESTVSRIRTEHFPLTLESARPSHTSQYLCASRQGPTEAFFGQGTRLTVV.

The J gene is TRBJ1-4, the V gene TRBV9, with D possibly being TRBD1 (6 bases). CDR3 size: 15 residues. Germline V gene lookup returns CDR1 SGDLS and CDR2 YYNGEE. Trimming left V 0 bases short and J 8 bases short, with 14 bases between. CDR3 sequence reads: CASSVGGGIAEKLFF. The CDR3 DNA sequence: TGTGCCAGCAGCGTAGGAGGGGGAATAGCCGAAAAACTGTTTTTT.

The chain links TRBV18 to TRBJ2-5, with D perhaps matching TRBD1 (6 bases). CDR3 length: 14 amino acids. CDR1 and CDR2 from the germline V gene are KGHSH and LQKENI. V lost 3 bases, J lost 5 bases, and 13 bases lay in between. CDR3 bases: TGTGCCAGCTCACCTACAGGGAGAGGGGAGACCCAGTACTTC. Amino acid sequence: CASSPTGRGETQYF.

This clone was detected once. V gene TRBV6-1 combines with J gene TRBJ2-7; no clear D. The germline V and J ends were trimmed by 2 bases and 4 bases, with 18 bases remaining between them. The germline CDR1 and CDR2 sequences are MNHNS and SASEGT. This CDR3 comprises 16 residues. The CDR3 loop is CASSEWLLRSSYEQYF. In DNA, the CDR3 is TGTGCCAGCAGTGAATGGTTACTGCGGTCGAGTTACGAGCAGTACTTC.

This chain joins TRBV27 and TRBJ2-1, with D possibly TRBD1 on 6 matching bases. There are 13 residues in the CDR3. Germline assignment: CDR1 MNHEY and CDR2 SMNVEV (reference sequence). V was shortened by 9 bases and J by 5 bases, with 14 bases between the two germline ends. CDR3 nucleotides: TGTGCCAGTCTAAACGGGGACAACAATGAGCAGTTCTTC. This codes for CASLNGDNNEQFF.

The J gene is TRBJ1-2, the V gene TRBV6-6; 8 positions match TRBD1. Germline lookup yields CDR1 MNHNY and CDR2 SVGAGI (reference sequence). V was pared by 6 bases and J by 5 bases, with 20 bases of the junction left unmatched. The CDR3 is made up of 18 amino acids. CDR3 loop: CASRRNQGAYLVGYGYTF. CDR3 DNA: TGTGCCAGCAGGCGAAATCAGGGGGCGTATTTGGTGGGGTATGGCTACACCTTC.

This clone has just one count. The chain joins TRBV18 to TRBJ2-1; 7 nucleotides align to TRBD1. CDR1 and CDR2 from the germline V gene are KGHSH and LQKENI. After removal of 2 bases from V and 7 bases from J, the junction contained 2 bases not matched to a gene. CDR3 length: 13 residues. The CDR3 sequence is CASSPLQGNEQFF. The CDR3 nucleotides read TGTGCCAGCTCACCATTACAGGGGAATGAGCAGTTCTTC.

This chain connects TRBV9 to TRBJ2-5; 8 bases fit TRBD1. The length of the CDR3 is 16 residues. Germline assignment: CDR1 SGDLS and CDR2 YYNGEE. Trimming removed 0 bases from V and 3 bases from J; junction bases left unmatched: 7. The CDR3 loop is CASSVATGGSKETQYF. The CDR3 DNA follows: TGTGCCAGCAGCGTAGCTACAGGGGGGTCAAAAGAGACCCAGTACTTC.

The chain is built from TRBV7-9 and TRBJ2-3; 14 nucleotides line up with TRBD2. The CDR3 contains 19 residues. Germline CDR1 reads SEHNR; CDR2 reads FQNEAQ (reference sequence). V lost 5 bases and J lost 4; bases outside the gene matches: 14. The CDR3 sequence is CASSAHPGTSGRGADTQYF. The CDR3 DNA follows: TGTGCCAGCAGCGCCCATCCCGGGACTAGCGGGAGAGGCGCAGATACGCAGTATTTT.

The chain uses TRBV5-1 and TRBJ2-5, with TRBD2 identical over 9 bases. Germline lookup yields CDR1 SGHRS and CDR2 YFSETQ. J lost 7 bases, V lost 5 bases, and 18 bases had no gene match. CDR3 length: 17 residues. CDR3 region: CASRASGDNLPLGTQYF. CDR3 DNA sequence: TGCGCCAGCAGAGCTAGCGGGGACAACCTTCCATTGGGGACCCAGTACTTC. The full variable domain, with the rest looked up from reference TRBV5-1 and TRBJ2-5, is KAGVTQTPRYLIKTRGQQVTLSCSPISGHRSVSWYQQTPGQGLQFLFEYFSETQRNKGNFPGRFSGRQFSNSRSEMNVSTLELGDSALYLCASRASGDNLPLGTQYFGPGTRLLVL.

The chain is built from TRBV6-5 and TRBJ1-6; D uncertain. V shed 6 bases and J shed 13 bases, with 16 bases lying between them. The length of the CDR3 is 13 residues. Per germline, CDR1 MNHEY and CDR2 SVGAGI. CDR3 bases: TGTGCCAGCAGGAGAGAGGTCCGAGGGCCCCTCCACTTT. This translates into CASRREVRGPLHF.

This CDR3 reads CASSQTRMSRETQYF. The CDR3 DNA reads TGTGCCAGCAGCCAGACTCGCATGTCCCGTGAGACCCAGTACTTC. The rearrangement links TRBV3-1 (or the pseudogene TRBV3-2) to TRBJ2-5; no clear D. The CDR3 loop spans 15 amino acids. Per the germline V gene, CDR1 is LGHDT and CDR2 is YNNKEL (reference sequence). V lost 3 bases to trimming and J lost 5 bases, with 16 bases between them.

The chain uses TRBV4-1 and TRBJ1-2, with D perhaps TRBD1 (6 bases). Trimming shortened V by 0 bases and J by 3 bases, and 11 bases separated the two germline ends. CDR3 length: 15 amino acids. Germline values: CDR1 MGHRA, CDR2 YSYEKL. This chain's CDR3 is CASSQDRQGYYGYTF. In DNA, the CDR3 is TGCGCCAGCAGCCAAGATAGGCAGGGGTACTATGGCTACACCTTC.